This passage covers 26 T cell receptor beta chains from one sample sequenced in a study of T cell changes during pregnancy in multiple sclerosis. Sequenced by immunoSEQ multiplex PCR; TCRdb stores in-frame clones only, minus some. The sample has fewer than 65,000 clones; roughly 90% are singletons. The specimen comprised peripheral blood, sampled in the first trimester of pregnancy. The receptor set was obtained from a female donor in good health, enrolled as a control in a pregnancy study.

The chain uses TRBV19 and TRBJ1-2; 7 bases match TRBD1. The CDR3 is made up of 14 amino acids. Germline values: CDR1 LNHDA, CDR2 SQIVND (reference sequence). Trimming at V came to 3 bases and at J to 8 bases, leaving 9 bases not matched to a gene. The CDR3: CASSIETGIGGYTF. The CDR3 DNA sequence: TGTGCCAGTAGTATCGAGACAGGGATCGGCGGCTACACCTTC.

V is TRBV28 and J is TRBJ1-2, with a weak D call TRBD1 (6 bases). Per germline, CDR1 MDHEN and CDR2 SYDVKM. V was clipped by 6 bases and J by 2 bases, with 16 bases between them. The length of the CDR3 is 15 residues. The CDR3 region has the DNA TGTGCCAGCAGCGAGCCCCAGGGGCGCAACTATGGCTACACCTTC. Amino acid sequence: CASSEPQGRNYGYTF.

This chain uses TRBV19 with TRBJ1-4; no definite D call. Trimming stripped 8 bases from V and 8 bases from J, with 15 bases between. In germline, CDR1 is LNHDA, CDR2 SQIVND (reference sequence). The CDR3 runs 13 residues. CDR3 DNA sequence: TGTGCCAGTTTGCAGGACTTATGGGAAAAACTGTTTTTT. Residues: CASLQDLWEKLFF. Supplemented by reference TRBV19 and TRBJ1-4, the full variable domain reads DGGITQSPKYLFRKEGQNVTLSCEQNLNHDAMYWYRQDPGQGLRLIYYSQIVNDFQKGDIAEGYSVSREKKESFPLTVTSAQKNPTAFYLCASLQDLWEKLFFGSGTQLSVL.

The chain recombines TRBV23-1 with TRBJ2-3, with 12 positions matching TRBD2. TRBV23-1 is classed as an ORF, of uncertain function. The V segment lost 6 bases and the J segment 4 bases; nucleotides outside the gene matches: 5. This CDR3 region has 15 residues. The CDR3 protein is CASRTTSGSPDTQYF. DNA for the CDR3: TGCGCCAGCAGGACGACTAGCGGGAGCCCAGATACGCAGTATTTT.

The V and J genes are TRBV30 and TRBJ1-5; D perhaps matches TRBD1 (5 bases). CDR3 length: 13 amino acids. CDR1 and CDR2 from the germline V gene are GTSNPN and SVGIG (reference sequence). V dropped 2 bases and J dropped 7 bases, with 12 bases sitting between them. DNA of the CDR3: TGTGCCTGGAGTCTCCAGGGAAGACAGCCCCAGCATTTT. Translated: CAWSLQGRQPQHF.

The chain is built from TRBV11-3 and TRBJ2-1, with D uncertain. The germline gives CDR1 SGHNT, CDR2 YENEEA. Trimming took 7 bases from V and 2 from J, leaving 18 bases between them. CDR3 length equals 16 residues. CDR3 sequence (DNA): TGTGCCAGCATCCTTGGGTGCGGCGAAACCTACAATGAGCAGTTCTTC. Its protein is CASILGCGETYNEQFF.

The chain recombines TRBV5-1 with TRBJ2-5, with D perhaps matching TRBD1 (5 bases). CDR1 and CDR2 from the germline V gene are SGHRS and YFSETQ. This CDR3 is built from 15 residues. Between the trimmed V and J ends, which lost 0 bases and 1 base, there was a span of 10 bases. DNA for the CDR3: TGCGCCAGCAGCTTGGAAGGGGCCTCCCAAGAGACCCAGTACTTC. This sequence encodes CASSLEGASQETQYF.

The chain has TRBV9 and TRBJ2-7; 7 nucleotides align to TRBD2. This CDR3 has 16 amino acids. The germline V gene has CDR1 SGDLS and CDR2 YYNGEE. Losses at the gene ends were 4 bases for V and 3 bases for J; bases not matched to a gene: 13. The DNA of the CDR3 is TGTGCCAGCAGCCACCCGAGTAGCGGGCCCCACTACGAGCAGTACTTC. This translates into CASSHPSSGPHYEQYF. The full variable domain, in which reference TRBV9 and TRBJ2-7 provide the parts outside the CDR3, is DSGVTQTPKHLITATGQRVTLRCSPRSGDLSVYWYQQSLDQGLQFLIQYYNGEERAKGNILERFSAQQFPDLHSELNLSSLELGDSALYFCASSHPSSGPHYEQYFGPGTRLTVT.

The gene calls are TRBV7-2 and TRBJ2-5; 10 bases align to TRBD1. The CDR3 extends over 15 amino acids. CDR1 is SGHTA and CDR2 is FQGNSA in the germline V gene. The V segment lost 4 bases and the J segment 5 bases; nucleotides outside the gene matches: 7. The CDR3 DNA reads TGTGCCAGCAGCTCGGGACAGGGGCGGAGGGAGACCCAGTACTTC. Translating it yields CASSSGQGRRETQYF. The full variable domain, completed using reference TRBV7-2 and TRBJ2-5, is GAGVSQSPSNKVTEKGKDVELRCDPISGHTALYWYRQSLGQGLEFLIYFQGNSAPDKSGLPSDRFSAERTGGSVSTLTIQRTQQEDSAVYLCASSSGQGRRETQYFGPGTRLLVL.

This clone was counted once. The chain employs TRBV11-3 and TRBJ2-7; D unclear. The V gene's germline CDR1 is SGHNT and CDR2 YENEEA. V lost 5 bases and J 5 bases, leaving 7 bases between the germline ends. There are 11 residues in the CDR3. In nucleotides, the CDR3 is TGTGCCAGCAGCGCCATAGACGAGCAGTACTTC. Translation: CASSAIDEQYF. The full variable domain, completed using reference TRBV11-3 and TRBJ2-7, is EAGVVQSPRYKIIEKKQPVAFWCNPISGHNTLYWYLQNLGQGPELLIRYENEEAVDDSQLPKDRFSAERLKGVDSTLKIQPAELGDSAVYLCASSAIDEQYFGPGTRLTVT.

The V call is TRBV10-3, the J call TRBJ1-4; D perhaps matches TRBD1 (6 bases). V was shortened by 5 bases and J by 6 bases, with 16 bases between the two germline ends. The CDR3 covers 15 residues. Germline-derived CDR1 and CDR2 are ENHRY and SYGVKD. The CDR3 DNA reads as TGTGCCATCAGTCCGGGACAAGGGGAGTATGAAAAACTGTTTTTT. Translated: CAISPGQGEYEKLFF.

The chain recombines TRBV10-1 with TRBJ1-5; TRBD1 might be the D (5 bases). Germline V lookup: CDR1 WNHNN, CDR2 SYGVQD (reference sequence). V was cut by 9 bases and J by 0 bases, with 12 bases left in between. The CDR3 extends over 14 amino acids. CDR3 in amino acids: CARGGAYSNQPQHF. Written as DNA, the CDR3 is TGCGCCAGGGGTGGGGCCTATAGCAATCAGCCCCAGCATTTT.

This chain connects TRBV5-1 to TRBJ2-2; no reliable D call. Trimming stripped 4 bases from V and 8 bases from J, with 9 bases between. The CDR3 runs to 12 residues. Germline V gives CDR1 SGHRS, CDR2 YFSETQ. The CDR3: CASSPPGGELFF. In DNA form, the CDR3 reads TGCGCCAGCAGCCCTCCCGGGGGGGAGCTGTTTTTT.

This clone was found once. The rearrangement links TRBV10-3 to TRBJ2-7, with D perhaps TRBD2 (5 bases). The ends were cut back, 6 bases at V and 0 bases at J, with 9 bases in the middle. Germline V gives CDR1 ENHRY, CDR2 SYGVKD. This CDR3 spans 13 amino acids. The CDR3 loop reads CAIRVGDSYEQYF. Written as DNA, the CDR3 is TGTGCCATCAGGGTCGGGGACTCCTACGAGCAGTACTTC.

For the CDR3, the DNA is TGTGCCAGCAGGGCTACCGGGACAGGTCGCTACACCTTC. Protein sequence: CASRATGTGRYTF. V usage is TRBV27 and J usage is TRBJ1-2; 8 nucleotides align to TRBD1. CDR3 length equals 13 residues. J lost 9 bases, V lost 6 bases, and 9 bases had no gene match. Germline V gives CDR1 MNHEY, CDR2 SMNVEV (reference sequence).

This chain uses TRBV5-1 with TRBJ2-7, with 7 bases that match TRBD1. Germline V CDR1 and CDR2: SGHRS, YFSETQ. J was trimmed by 3 bases and V by 0 bases; bases with no gene match: 0. The CDR3 runs to 13 residues. The CDR3 loop is CASSLDRGYEQYF. The CDR3 nucleotides read TGCGCCAGCAGCTTGGACAGGGGCTACGAGCAGTACTTC.

For this clone: A junction end diverges from the germline sequence, so it may reflect a read error. V is TRBV6-7 and J is TRBJ1-4; no definite D call. TRBV6-7 is an ORF, with its function uncertain. CDR3 length equals 10 residues. CDR3 amino acids: CASGWEDSYF. The CDR3 nucleotides read TGTGCCAGTGGGTGGGAGGATTCGTATTTT.

This clone has just one count. The chain carries TRBV5-6 and TRBJ2-2; a possible D gene is TRBD2 (5 bases). V was pared by 4 bases and J by 5 bases, with 18 bases between. This CDR3 comprises 16 residues. Germline CDR1 reads SGHDT; CDR2 reads YYEEEE. CDR3 sequence (DNA): TGTGCCAGCAGCGAATTACTACCTCCGGGGACCGGGGAGCTGTTTTTT. Translation: CASSELLPPGTGELFF.

The rearrangement links TRBV13 to TRBJ2-1; TRBD1 matches 7 bases. The CDR3 spans 16 residues. Germline V gives CDR1 PRHDT, CDR2 FYEKMQ (reference sequence). The trim removed 5 bases at V and 5 bases at J, leaving 12 bases unmatched. CDR3 sequence: CASSPRQGRGDNEQFF. The CDR3 nucleotides read TGTGCCAGCAGCCCCAGACAGGGTAGAGGGGACAATGAGCAGTTCTTC.

The chain links TRBV6-5 to TRBJ2-3; 7 bases match TRBD1. V lost 5 bases, J lost 6 bases, and 11 bases stayed unmatched. The CDR3 is 15 residues long. Per germline, CDR1 MNHEY and CDR2 SVGAGI. The CDR3 nucleotides are TGTGCCAGCAGTCAAGAAAAAACAGGGGCCGATACGCAGTATTTT. Translated: CASSQEKTGADTQYF.

The gene calls are TRBV4-2 and TRBJ1-2; no firm D call. Germline lookup yields CDR1 LGHNA and CDR2 YNFKEQ. The CDR3 is 15 amino acids. V lost 0 bases, J lost 3 bases, and 11 bases lay in between. This chain's CDR3 is CASSQDMTQHYGYTF. The DNA of the CDR3 is TGTGCCAGCAGCCAAGACATGACACAGCACTATGGCTACACCTTC.

V and J are TRBV6-5 and TRBJ2-3; 8 bases fit TRBD2. Germline trimming cut 2 bases from V and 4 bases from J; bases unmatched to any gene: 5. Germline V gene sequence: CDR1 MNHEY, CDR2 SVGAGI. The CDR3 length is 15 residues. The CDR3 region is CASSYAGGASDTQYF. CDR3 nucleotides: TGTGCCAGCAGTTACGCGGGGGGCGCATCAGATACGCAGTATTTT.

The chain employs TRBV7-9 and TRBJ1-3; TRBD1 matches at 7 bases. CDR1 SEHNR and CDR2 FQNEAQ come from the germline V gene (reference sequence). The CDR3 is 15 amino acids. Trimming cost V 5 bases and J 3 bases; bases outside gene matches: 7. As DNA, the CDR3 is TGTGCCAGCAGCCCAGGACAGGAGTTTGGAAACACCATATATTTT. Encoded protein: CASSPGQEFGNTIYF.

V gene TRBV7-8 combines with J gene TRBJ2-5; D might be TRBD1 (6 bases). This CDR3 contains 13 residues. Germline V gene lookup returns CDR1 SGHVS and CDR2 FQNEAQ. The V and J ends lost 5 bases and 6 bases respectively, with 13 bases between them. The CDR3 spells CASSPGQGQTQYF. The CDR3 coding sequence is TGTGCCAGCAGCCCAGGGCAGGGGCAGACCCAGTACTTC.

V gene TRBV4-1 combines with J gene TRBJ2-7; D remains unclear. The V gene lost 1 base and the J gene lost 0 bases, with 10 bases spanning the gap. Germline CDR1 and CDR2: MGHRA and YSYEKL. This CDR3 is 15 amino acids long. The chain's CDR3 is CASSQGADSSYEQYF. The CDR3 coding sequence is TGCGCCAGCAGCCAAGGGGCAGATAGCTCCTACGAGCAGTACTTC.

The chain employs TRBV5-5 and TRBJ2-7, with D hard to call. V was trimmed by 2 bases and J by 7 bases, leaving 7 bases between them. This CDR3 is built from 11 residues. CDR1 and CDR2 from the germline V gene are SGHKS and YYEKEE (reference sequence). Here the CDR3 reads CASSFPLEQYF. The CDR3 DNA reads TGTGCCAGCAGCTTCCCCCTAGAGCAGTACTTC.